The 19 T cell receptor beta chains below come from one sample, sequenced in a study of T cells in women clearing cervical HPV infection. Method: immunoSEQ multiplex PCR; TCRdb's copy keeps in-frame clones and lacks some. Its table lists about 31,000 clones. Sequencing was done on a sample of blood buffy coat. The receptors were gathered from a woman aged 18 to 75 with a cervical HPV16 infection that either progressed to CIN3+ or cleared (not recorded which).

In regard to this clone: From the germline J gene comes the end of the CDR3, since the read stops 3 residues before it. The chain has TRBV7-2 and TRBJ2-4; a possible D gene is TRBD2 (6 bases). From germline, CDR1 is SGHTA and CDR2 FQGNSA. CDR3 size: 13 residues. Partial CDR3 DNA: TGTGCCAGCAGCGCAAGTTTGGACTATGGT. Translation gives CASSASLDYG. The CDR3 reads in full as CASSASLDYGQYF. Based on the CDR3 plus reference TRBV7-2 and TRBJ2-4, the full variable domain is GAGVSQSPSNKVTEKGKDVELRCDPISGHTALYWYRQSLGQGLEFLIYFQGNSAPDKSGLPSDRFSAERTGGSVSTLTIQRTQQEDSAVYLCASSASLDYGQYFGAGTRLSVL.

The sequenced CDR3 bases are TGCGCCAGCAGCTCACCGGGACAGGGAGGACAAGAGACC. Translated, it gives CASSSPGQGGQET. The entire CDR3 protein reads CASSSPGQGGQETQYF. The genes are TRBV5-1 and TRBJ2-5; 9 bases map to TRBD1. The CDR3 extends 3 residues past the end of the read, so its final part is completed from the germline J gene. The CDR3 has 16 residues. Trimming cost V 3 bases and J 2 bases; bases outside gene matches: 8. CDR1 is SGHRS and CDR2 is YFSETQ in the germline V gene.

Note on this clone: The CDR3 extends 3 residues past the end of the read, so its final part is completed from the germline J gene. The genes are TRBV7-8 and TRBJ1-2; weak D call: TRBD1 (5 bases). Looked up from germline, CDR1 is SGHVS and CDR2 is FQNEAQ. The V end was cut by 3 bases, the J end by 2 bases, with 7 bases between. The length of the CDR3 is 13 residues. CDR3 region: CASSFDRNYGYTF. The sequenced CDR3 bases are TGTGCCAGCAGCTTCGACAGAAACTATGGC.

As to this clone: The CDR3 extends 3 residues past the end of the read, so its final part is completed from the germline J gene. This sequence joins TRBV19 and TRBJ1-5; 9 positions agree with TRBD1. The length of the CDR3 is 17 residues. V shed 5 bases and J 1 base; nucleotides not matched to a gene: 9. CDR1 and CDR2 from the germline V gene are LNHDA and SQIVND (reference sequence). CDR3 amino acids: CASSPYRGRRSNQPQHF. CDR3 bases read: TGTGCCAGTAGTCCTTACAGGGGGCGTAGGAGCAATCAGCCC.

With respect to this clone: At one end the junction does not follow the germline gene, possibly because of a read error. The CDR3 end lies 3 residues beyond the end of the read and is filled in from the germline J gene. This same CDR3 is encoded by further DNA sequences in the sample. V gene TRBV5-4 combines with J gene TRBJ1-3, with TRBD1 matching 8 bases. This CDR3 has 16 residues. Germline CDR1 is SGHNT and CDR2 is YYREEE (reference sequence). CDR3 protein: CASSLRAGGSGNTIYF. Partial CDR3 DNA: TGTGCCAGCAGCTTGAGGGCAGGGGGCTCTGGAAACACA.

CDR3 protein: CASSLSRTGLYTDTQYF. The covered CDR3 bases are TGTGCCAGCAGTTTATCGCGGACAGGGCTCTACACAGATACG. V usage is TRBV27 and J usage is TRBJ2-3; 8 nucleotides agree with TRBD1. The read gets to within 3 residues of the CDR3 end, and the germline J gene fills in the rest. CDR1 is MNHEY, CDR2 SMNVEV, per germline (reference sequence). The J segment lost 2 bases and the V segment lost 0 bases, leaving 7 bases of the junction unmatched. The CDR3 is made up of 17 amino acids.

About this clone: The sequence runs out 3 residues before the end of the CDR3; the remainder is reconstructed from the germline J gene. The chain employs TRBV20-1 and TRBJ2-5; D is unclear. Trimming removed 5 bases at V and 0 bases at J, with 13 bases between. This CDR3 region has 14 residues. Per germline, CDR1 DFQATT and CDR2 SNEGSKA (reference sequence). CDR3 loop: CSAATTLYQETQYF. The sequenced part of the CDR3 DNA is TGCAGTGCTGCGACAACCTTGTACCAAGAGACC.

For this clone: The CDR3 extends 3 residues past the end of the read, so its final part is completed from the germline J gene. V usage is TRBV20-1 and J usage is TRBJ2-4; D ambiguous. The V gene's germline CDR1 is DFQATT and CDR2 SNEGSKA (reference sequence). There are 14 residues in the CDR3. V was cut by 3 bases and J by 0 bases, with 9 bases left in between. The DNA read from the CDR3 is TGCAGTGCTAGCGACATCCTAGCCAAAAACATT. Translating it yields CSASDILAKNI. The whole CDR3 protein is CSASDILAKNIQYF.

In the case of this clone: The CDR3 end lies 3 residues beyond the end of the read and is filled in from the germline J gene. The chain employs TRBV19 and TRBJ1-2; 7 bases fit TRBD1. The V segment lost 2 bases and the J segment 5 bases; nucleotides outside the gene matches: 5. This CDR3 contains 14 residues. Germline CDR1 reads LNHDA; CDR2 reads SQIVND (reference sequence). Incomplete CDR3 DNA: TGTGCCAGTAGTATACCTGGGACAGCTTATGGC. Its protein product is CASSIPGTAYG. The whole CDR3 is CASSIPGTAYGYTF.

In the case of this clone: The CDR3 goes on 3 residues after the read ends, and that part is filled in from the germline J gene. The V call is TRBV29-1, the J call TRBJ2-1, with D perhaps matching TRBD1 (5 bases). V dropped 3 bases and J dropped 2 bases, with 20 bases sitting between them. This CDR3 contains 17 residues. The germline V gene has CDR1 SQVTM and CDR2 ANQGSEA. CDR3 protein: CSVEPQDYDSTYNEQFF. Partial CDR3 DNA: TGCAGCGTTGAGCCCCAGGATTATGACAGTACCTACAATGAG.

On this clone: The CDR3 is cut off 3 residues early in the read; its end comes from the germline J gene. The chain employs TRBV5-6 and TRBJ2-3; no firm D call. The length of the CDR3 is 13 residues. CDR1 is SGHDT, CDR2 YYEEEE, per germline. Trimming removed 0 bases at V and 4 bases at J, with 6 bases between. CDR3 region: CASSLARSDTQYF. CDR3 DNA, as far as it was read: TGTGCCAGCAGCTTGGCACGGTCAGATACG.

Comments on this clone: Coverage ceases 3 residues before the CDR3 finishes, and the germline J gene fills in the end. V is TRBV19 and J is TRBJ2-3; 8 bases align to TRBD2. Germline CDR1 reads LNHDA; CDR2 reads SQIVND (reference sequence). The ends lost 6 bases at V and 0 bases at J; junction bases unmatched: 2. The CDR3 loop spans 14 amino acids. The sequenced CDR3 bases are TGTGCCAGTAGCTTAGCGGGGAGCACAGATACG. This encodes CASSLAGSTDT. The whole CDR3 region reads CASSLAGSTDTQYF.

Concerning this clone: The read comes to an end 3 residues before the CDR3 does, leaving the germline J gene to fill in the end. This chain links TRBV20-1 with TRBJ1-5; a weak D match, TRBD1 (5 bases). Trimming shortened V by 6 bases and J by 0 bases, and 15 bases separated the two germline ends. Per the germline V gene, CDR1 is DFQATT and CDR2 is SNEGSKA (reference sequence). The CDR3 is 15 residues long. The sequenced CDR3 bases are TGCAGTGCCCTCCGGGGGGGGTCTAGCAATCAGCCC. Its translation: CSALRGGSSNQP. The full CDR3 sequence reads CSALRGGSSNQPQHF.

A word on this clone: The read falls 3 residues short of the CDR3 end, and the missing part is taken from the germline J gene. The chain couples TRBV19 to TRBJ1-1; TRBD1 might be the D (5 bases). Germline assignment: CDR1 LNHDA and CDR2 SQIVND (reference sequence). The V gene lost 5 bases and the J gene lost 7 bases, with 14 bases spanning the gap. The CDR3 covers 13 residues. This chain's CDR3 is CASSPNYRIEAFF. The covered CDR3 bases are TGTGCCAGTAGTCCGAATTACAGGATTGAA.

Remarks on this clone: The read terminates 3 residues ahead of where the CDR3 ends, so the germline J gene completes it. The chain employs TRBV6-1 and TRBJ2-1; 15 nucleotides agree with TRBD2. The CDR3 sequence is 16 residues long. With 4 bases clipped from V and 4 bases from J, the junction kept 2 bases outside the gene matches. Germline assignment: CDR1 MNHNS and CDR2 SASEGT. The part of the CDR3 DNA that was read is TGTGCCAGCAGTGGAGGGACTAGCGGGGGGTACAATGAG. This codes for CASSGGTSGGYNE. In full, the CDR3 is CASSGGTSGGYNEQFF.

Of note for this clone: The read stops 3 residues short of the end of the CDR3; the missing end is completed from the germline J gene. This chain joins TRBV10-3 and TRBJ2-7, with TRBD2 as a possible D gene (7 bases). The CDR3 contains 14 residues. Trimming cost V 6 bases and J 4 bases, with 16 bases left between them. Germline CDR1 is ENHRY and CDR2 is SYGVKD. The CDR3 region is CAIRGGAGLYEQYF. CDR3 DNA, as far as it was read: TGTGCCATCAGGGGGGGGGCAGGGCTATACGAG.

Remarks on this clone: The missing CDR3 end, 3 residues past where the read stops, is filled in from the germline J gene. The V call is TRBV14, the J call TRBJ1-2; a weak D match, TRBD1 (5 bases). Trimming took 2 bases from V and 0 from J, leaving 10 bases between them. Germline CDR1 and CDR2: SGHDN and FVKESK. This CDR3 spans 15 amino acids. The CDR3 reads CASSQITGANYGYTF. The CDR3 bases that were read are TGTGCCAGCAGCCAAATTACGGGGGCTAACTATGGC.

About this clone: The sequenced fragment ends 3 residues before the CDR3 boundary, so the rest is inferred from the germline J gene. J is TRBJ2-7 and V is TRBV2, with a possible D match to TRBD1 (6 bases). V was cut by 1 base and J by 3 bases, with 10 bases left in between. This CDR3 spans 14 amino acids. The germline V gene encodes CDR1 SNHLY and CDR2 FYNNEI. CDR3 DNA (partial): TGTGCCAGCAGTGAAGATAGGGGGTTCTACGAG. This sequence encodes CASSEDRGFYE. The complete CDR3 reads CASSEDRGFYEQYF.

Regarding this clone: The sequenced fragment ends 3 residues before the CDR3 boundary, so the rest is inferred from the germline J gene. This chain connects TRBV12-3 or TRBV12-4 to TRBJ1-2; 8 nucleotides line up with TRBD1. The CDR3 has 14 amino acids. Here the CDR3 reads CASSLPDRDWGYTF. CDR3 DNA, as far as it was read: TGTGCCAGCAGTTTACCGGACAGGGATTGGGGC.